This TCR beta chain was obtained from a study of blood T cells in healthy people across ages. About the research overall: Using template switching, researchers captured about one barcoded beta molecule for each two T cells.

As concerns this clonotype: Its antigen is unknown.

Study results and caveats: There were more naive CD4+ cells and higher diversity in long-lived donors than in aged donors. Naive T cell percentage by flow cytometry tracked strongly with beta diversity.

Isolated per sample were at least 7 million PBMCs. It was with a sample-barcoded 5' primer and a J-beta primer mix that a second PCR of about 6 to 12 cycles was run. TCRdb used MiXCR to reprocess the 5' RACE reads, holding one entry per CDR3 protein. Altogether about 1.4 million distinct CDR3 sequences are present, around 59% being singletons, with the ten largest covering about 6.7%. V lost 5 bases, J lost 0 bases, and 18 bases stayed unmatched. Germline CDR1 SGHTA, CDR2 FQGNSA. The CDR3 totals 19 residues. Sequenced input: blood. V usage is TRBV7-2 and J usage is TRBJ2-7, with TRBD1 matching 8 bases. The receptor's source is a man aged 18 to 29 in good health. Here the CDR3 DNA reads TGTGCCAGCAGCCGGCGGACAGGGACCGCCACACCCAGCTCCTACGAGCAGTACTTC. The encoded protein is CASSRRTGTATPSSYEQYF.